The 6 T cell receptor beta chains below all came from one sample that was sequenced in a study of blood T cells in healthy people across ages. A second PCR of about 6 to 11 cycles used a sample-barcoded 5' primer and a J-beta primer mix. MiXCR was run by TCRdb on the 5' RACE reads, yielding one entry per CDR3 protein. The table records approximately 770,000 distinct CDR3 sequences, about three fifths of them present only once. Sequencing was done on a sample of blood. Every receptor here comes from a man aged 25-45 years in good health.

There are a few counts of this clonotype. This rearrangement joins TRBV4-3 to TRBJ2-7; 10 bases agree with TRBD2. Germline assignment: CDR1 LGHNA and CDR2 YSLEER. With V trimmed by 1 base and J by 4 bases, 13 bases remained unmatched. The CDR3 runs 18 residues. The CDR3 sequence is CASSQGAFSGLAVYEQYF. The CDR3 DNA follows: TGCGCCAGCAGCCAAGGGGCCTTTTCTGGACTAGCGGTATACGAGCAGTACTTC.

This clonotype was seen a single time. V usage is TRBV12-3 or TRBV12-4 and J usage is TRBJ1-1; D gene uncertain. Trimming pared 6 bases from V and 0 bases from J, leaving 14 bases between. The CDR3 covers 15 residues. DNA for the CDR3: TGTGCCAGCAGACCCGGTTCCGCGCTGAACACTGAAGCTTTCTTT. Translating gives CASRPGSALNTEAFF.

This sequence joins TRBV5-6 and TRBJ2-4; TRBD1 matches at 9 bases. The CDR3 loop spans 14 amino acids. The V gene's germline CDR1 is SGHDT and CDR2 YYEEEE. Trimming removed 3 bases from V and 13 bases from J; junction bases left unmatched: 11. The CDR3 loop is CASSSGTGLREQYF. The CDR3, as DNA: TGTGCCAGCAGCTCCGGGACAGGGTTGAGGGAGCAGTACTTC.

V usage is TRBV20-1 and J usage is TRBJ2-7; D is perhaps TRBD1 (5 bases). Germline CDR1 and CDR2: DFQATT and SNEGSKA (reference sequence). This CDR3 is built from 13 residues. The ends were cut back, 5 bases at V and 9 bases at J, with 20 bases in the middle. This chain's CDR3 is CSADWGSPTMQYF. The CDR3 DNA sequence: TGCAGTGCTGACTGGGGCAGCCCTACGATGCAGTACTTC.

The chain is built from TRBV9 and TRBJ2-5; D unresolved. The CDR3 sequence is 13 residues long. V dropped 0 bases and J dropped 11 bases, with 14 bases sitting between them. Germline V gene data show CDR1 as SGDLS and CDR2 as YYNGEE. In nucleotides, the CDR3 is TGTGCCAGCAGCGTAGACTCCACCGGAGAGCAGTACTTC. As protein: CASSVDSTGEQYF.

This clonotype was counted a few times. V gene TRBV20-1 combines with J gene TRBJ2-1; maybe TRBD2 (6 bases). The CDR3 loop spans 14 amino acids. Germline values: CDR1 DFQATT, CDR2 SNEGSKA (reference sequence). V dropped 6 bases and J dropped 13 bases, with 25 bases sitting between them. The CDR3 spells CSASPGLLHQQQFF. The CDR3 DNA reads TGCAGTGCGTCGCCGGGACTCCTCCATCAACAACAGTTCTTC.